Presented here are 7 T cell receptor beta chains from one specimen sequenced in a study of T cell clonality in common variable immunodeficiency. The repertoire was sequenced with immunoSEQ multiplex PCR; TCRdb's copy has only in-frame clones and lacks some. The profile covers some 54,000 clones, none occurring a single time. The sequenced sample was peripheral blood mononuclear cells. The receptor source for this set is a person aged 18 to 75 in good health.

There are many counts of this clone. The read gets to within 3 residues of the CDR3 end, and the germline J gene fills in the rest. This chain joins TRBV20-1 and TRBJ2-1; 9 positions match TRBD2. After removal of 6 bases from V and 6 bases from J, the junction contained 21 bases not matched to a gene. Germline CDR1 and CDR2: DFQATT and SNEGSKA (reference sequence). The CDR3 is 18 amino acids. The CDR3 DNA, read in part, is TGCAGTGCCCTGAGGGTGGCGGGGGGGCTTTTGCGGGGCAATGAG. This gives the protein CSALRVAGGLLRGNE. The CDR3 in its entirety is CSALRVAGGLLRGNEQFF.

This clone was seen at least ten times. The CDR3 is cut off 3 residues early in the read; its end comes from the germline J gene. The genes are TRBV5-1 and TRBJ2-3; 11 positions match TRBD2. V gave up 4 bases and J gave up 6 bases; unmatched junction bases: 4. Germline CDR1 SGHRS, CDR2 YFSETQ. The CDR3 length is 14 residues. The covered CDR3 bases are TGCGCCAGCAGCCTGACTAGCGGGATGGATACG. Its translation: CASSLTSGMDT. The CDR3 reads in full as CASSLTSGMDTQYF.

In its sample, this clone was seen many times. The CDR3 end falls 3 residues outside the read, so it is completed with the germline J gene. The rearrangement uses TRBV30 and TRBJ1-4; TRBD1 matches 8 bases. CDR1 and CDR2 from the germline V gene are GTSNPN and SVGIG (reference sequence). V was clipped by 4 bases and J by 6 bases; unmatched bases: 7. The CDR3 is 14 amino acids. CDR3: CAWTLGQGDEKLFF. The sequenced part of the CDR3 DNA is TGTGCCTGGACCCTCGGACAGGGCGATGAAAAA.

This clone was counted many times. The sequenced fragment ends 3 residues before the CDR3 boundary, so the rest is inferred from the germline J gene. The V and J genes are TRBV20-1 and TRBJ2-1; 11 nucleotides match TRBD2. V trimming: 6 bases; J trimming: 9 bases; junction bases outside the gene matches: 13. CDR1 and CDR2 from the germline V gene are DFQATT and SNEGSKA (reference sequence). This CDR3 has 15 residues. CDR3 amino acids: CSAIMRLAGGGEQFF. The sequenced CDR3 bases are TGCAGTGCAATCATGCGGCTAGCGGGGGGAGGTGAG.

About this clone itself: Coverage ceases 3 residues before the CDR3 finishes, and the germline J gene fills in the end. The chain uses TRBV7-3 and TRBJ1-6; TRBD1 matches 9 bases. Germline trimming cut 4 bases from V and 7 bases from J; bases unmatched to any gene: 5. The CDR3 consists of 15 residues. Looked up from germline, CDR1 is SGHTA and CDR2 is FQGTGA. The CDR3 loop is CASSSQGAGNSPLHF. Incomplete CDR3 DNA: TGTGCCAGCAGCTCACAGGGGGCAGGCAATTCACCC. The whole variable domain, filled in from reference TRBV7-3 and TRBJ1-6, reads GAGVSQTPSNKVTEKGKYVELRCDPISGHTALYWYRQSLGQGPEFLIYFQGTGAADDSGLPNDRFFAVRPEGSVSTLKIQRTERGDSAVYLCASSSQGAGNSPLHFGNGTRLTVT.

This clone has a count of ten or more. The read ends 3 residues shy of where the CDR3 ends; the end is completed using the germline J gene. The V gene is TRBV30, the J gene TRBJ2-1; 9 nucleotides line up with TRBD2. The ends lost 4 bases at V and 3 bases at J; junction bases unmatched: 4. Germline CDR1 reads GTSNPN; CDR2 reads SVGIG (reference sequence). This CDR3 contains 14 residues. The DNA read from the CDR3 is TGTGCCTGGACACATAGCGGGAGCTACAATGAG. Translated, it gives CAWTHSGSYNE. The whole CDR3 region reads CAWTHSGSYNEQFF. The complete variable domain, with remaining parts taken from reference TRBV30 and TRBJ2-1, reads SQTIHQWPATLVQPVGSPLSLECTVEGTSNPNLYWYRQAAGRGLQLLFYSVGIGQISSEVPQNLSASRPQDRQFILSSKKLLLSDSGFYLCAWTHSGSYNEQFFGPGTRLTVL.

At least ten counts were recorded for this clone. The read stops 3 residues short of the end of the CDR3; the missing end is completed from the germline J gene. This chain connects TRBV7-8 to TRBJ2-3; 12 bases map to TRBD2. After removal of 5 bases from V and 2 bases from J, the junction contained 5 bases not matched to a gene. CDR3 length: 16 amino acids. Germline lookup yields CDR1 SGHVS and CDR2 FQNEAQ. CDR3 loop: CASSQRTSGNTDTQYF. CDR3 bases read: TGTGCCAGCAGCCAGAGGACTAGCGGGAACACAGATACG. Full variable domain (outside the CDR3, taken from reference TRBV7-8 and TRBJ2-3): GAGVSQSPRYKVAKRGQDVALRCDPISGHVSLFWYQQALGQGPEFLTYFQNEAQLDKSGLPSDRFFAERPEGSVSTLKIQRTQQEDSAVYLCASSQRTSGNTDTQYFGPGTRLTVL.